Following are 26 T cell receptor beta chains from one sample sequenced in a study of blood T cells in healthy people across ages. A J-beta primer mix and a sample-barcoded 5' primer were used in a second PCR of about 7 to 11 cycles. Via MiXCR, TCRdb re-called the 5' RACE reads, giving one row per CDR3 protein. The sample records 1.5 million to 2 million distinct CDR3 sequences, 28% being singletons. Input material: blood. The receptors stem from a woman in her thirties in good health.

This clonotype was observed a few times. V and J are TRBV2 and TRBJ2-1, with D possibly being TRBD2 (6 bases). Germline V gene data show CDR1 as SNHLY and CDR2 as FYNNEI. This CDR3 region has 13 residues. V lost 3 bases, J lost 6 bases, and 9 bases lay in between. In nucleotides, the CDR3 is TGTGCCAGCAGTGACGCGGGGTTCAATGAGCAGTTCTTC. Translation: CASSDAGFNEQFF.

The rearrangement uses TRBV7-9 and TRBJ2-5, with D perhaps TRBD1 (7 bases). The ends were cut back, 6 bases at V and 4 bases at J, with 18 bases in the middle. Per the germline V gene, CDR1 is SEHNR and CDR2 is FQNEAQ (reference sequence). This CDR3 region has 15 residues. The CDR3 here is CASSGAGGSAETQYF. The CDR3 DNA reads as TGTGCCAGCAGTGGGGCAGGGGGGTCGGCAGAGACCCAGTACTTC.

V is TRBV7-8 and J is TRBJ2-3; D is perhaps TRBD1 or TRBD2 (5 bases each). V gave up 5 bases and J gave up 0 bases, with 18 bases separating them. This CDR3 is built from 17 residues. Germline V gene lookup returns CDR1 SGHVS and CDR2 FQNEAQ. The CDR3 reads CASSPSGTSTSTDTQYF. CDR3 DNA: TGTGCCAGCAGCCCGTCTGGGACCTCGACTAGCACAGATACGCAGTATTTT.

This clonotype was found many times. The chain has TRBV10-2 and TRBJ2-7, with 11 bases identical to TRBD2. The J segment lost 6 bases and the V segment lost 5 bases, leaving 6 bases of the junction unmatched. The CDR3 runs to 14 residues. In germline, CDR1 is WSHSY, CDR2 SAAADI. The CDR3 DNA reads as TGCGCCAGCAGTATCCTAGCGGGAGGTCGCGAGCAGTACTTC. Protein product: CASSILAGGREQYF.

J is TRBJ1-1 and V is TRBV29-1, with TRBD1 identical over 8 bases. The V gene end was trimmed by 6 bases and the J gene end by 11 bases; junction bases not matched to a gene: 5. Germline loops: CDR1 SQVTM, CDR2 ANQGSEA. This CDR3 comprises 10 residues. CDR3 in amino acids: CSVKDREAFF. CDR3 nucleotides: TGCAGCGTAAAGGACAGGGAGGCTTTCTTT.

This clonotype was seen a handful of times. J is TRBJ2-1 and V is TRBV28, with 8 bases that match TRBD1. The CDR3 loop spans 14 amino acids. Looked up from germline, CDR1 is MDHEN and CDR2 is SYDVKM. J lost 8 bases, V lost 11 bases, and 14 bases had no gene match. CDR3 DNA: TGTGCCGGCCGTCTGCCGGACAGGGCCCATGAGCAGTTCTTC. Residues: CAGRLPDRAHEQFF.

The chain employs TRBV28 and TRBJ2-7; a possible D gene is TRBD1 (6 bases). The CDR3 is made up of 13 amino acids. V dropped 7 bases and J dropped 5 bases, with 15 bases sitting between them. The germline gives CDR1 MDHEN, CDR2 SYDVKM. Written as DNA, the CDR3 is TGTGCCAGCAAGAAACAGGGTATCCACGAGCAGTACTTC. Translation gives CASKKQGIHEQYF.

Worth noting for this clonotype: Since a much larger clone is just one base distant, this may be a read error. V is TRBV14 and J is TRBJ2-7; D remains ambiguous. Trimming removed 1 base from V and 0 bases from J, with 4 bases in between. Germline V CDR1 and CDR2: SGHDN, FVKESK. The CDR3 sequence is 13 residues long. The CDR3 sequence: CASSQANSYEQYF. Written as DNA, the CDR3 is TGTGCCAGCAGCCAAGCCAACTCCTACGAGCAGTACTTC.

Remarks on this clonotype: A much larger clone differs from this one at a single base, so this may be a read error. The chain is built from TRBV25-1 and TRBJ2-1, with 12 bases identical to TRBD2. Germline trimming cut 6 bases from V and 7 bases from J; bases unmatched to any gene: 4. The germline CDR1 and CDR2 sequences are MGHDK and SYGVNS. The CDR3 contains 14 residues. The CDR3 nucleotides are TGTGCCAGCAGGCGGACTAGCGGGATTAATGAGCAGTTCTTC. This sequence encodes CASRRTSGINEQFF.

This clonotype has only a few counts. The J gene is TRBJ2-1, the V gene TRBV20-1; 11 nucleotides align to TRBD2. Looked up from germline, CDR1 is DFQATT and CDR2 is SNEGSKA (reference sequence). V was pared by 1 base and J by 0 bases, with 17 bases of the junction left unmatched. This CDR3 has 21 residues. CDR3 DNA: TGCAGTGCTAGAGCATACCTTCGGACTAGCGGGTACGTCCGCTCCTACAATGAGCAGTTCTTC. The encoded protein is CSARAYLRTSGYVRSYNEQFF.

The chain combines TRBV12-5 with TRBJ1-3, with unresolved D. Looked up from germline, CDR1 is LGHNT and CDR2 is FRNRAP. The CDR3 is 10 residues long. V lost 9 bases to trimming and J lost 3 bases, with 3 bases between them. The CDR3 DNA follows: TGTGCTAGAGATGGAAACACCATATATTTT. It encodes CARDGNTIYF.

CDR3 nucleotides: TGTGCCAGCAGCCTCCAGACCGTCTCCTCTGGAAACACCATATATTTT. Protein product: CASSLQTVSSGNTIYF. The V gene is TRBV11-2, the J gene TRBJ1-3; D is uncertain. V was clipped by 5 bases and J by 0 bases, with 14 bases between them. This CDR3 has 16 residues. Per germline, CDR1 SGHAT and CDR2 FQNNGV.

There are a few counts of this clonotype. The chain employs TRBV25-1 and TRBJ1-2; tentatively, D is TRBD1 (5 bases). The CDR3 is 16 amino acids. V was clipped by 2 bases and J by 4 bases, with 17 bases between them. Germline CDR1 MGHDK, CDR2 SYGVNS. CDR3 coding DNA: TGTGCCAGCAGTGAAACTCTGGGGCAGGGCCCCTATGGCTACACCTTC. Its protein is CASSETLGQGPYGYTF.

In this sample, this clonotype turned up a few times. The V gene is TRBV5-1, the J gene TRBJ2-7, with D possibly TRBD1 on 5 matching bases. The CDR3 is 13 amino acids. Germline V gives CDR1 SGHRS, CDR2 YFSETQ. The germline V and J ends were trimmed by 4 bases and 4 bases, with 12 bases remaining between them. CDR3 residues: CASSGRVAYEQYF. The DNA for the CDR3 is TGCGCCAGCAGCGGCAGGGTCGCTTACGAGCAGTACTTC. The full variable domain, rest sourced from reference TRBV5-1 and TRBJ2-7, is KAGVTQTPRYLIKTRGQQVTLSCSPISGHRSVSWYQQTPGQGLQFLFEYFSETQRNKGNFPGRFSGRQFSNSRSEMNVSTLELGDSALYLCASSGRVAYEQYFGPGTRLTVT.

V gene TRBV12-3 or TRBV12-4 combines with J gene TRBJ1-2, with 7 bases fitting TRBD1. The CDR3 covers 13 residues. The V gene end was trimmed by 8 bases and the J gene end by 4 bases; junction bases not matched to a gene: 7. The CDR3 here is CASGTGESYGYTF. DNA of the CDR3: TGTGCCAGCGGTACAGGGGAGAGCTATGGCTACACCTTC.

This clonotype has more than one count but fewer than ten. The V call is TRBV28, the J call TRBJ2-5; 7 nucleotides align to TRBD1. Looked up from germline, CDR1 is MDHEN and CDR2 is SYDVKM. The CDR3 has 15 amino acids. V gave up 5 bases and J gave up 1 base; unmatched junction bases: 7. The CDR3 bases are TGTGCCAGCAGTCAAGACAGGGTCCGCCAAGAGACCCAGTACTTC. Residues: CASSQDRVRQETQYF.

The chain is built from TRBV25-1 and TRBJ1-2; 9 bases are a match to TRBD1. The CDR3 extends over 17 amino acids. Germline values: CDR1 MGHDK, CDR2 SYGVNS. With 3 bases clipped from V and 6 bases from J, the junction kept 14 bases outside the gene matches. The CDR3 sequence: CASSDPGDRGVTNGYTF. The DNA of the CDR3 is TGTGCCAGCAGTGACCCCGGAGACAGGGGGGTAACTAATGGCTACACCTTC.

The V and J genes are TRBV5-1 and TRBJ2-3; D is ambiguous. The germline V gene has CDR1 SGHRS and CDR2 YFSETQ. The CDR3 consists of 16 residues. Trimming removed 4 bases from V and 4 bases from J, with 19 bases in between. This chain's CDR3 is CASSQKIHPQADTQYF. CDR3 sequence (DNA): TGCGCCAGCAGCCAGAAAATTCATCCCCAGGCAGATACGCAGTATTTT.

With respect to this clonotype: At one boundary the junction diverges from the germline segment, which might be a read error. This chain connects TRBV15 to TRBJ1-5; a weak D match, TRBD1 (6 bases). Germline CDR1 LNHNV, CDR2 YYDKDF (reference sequence). The CDR3 length is 13 residues. The CDR3 loop reads CAPSRARGQPQHF. The CDR3 nucleotides read TGTGCCCCCAGCAGAGCCAGGGGTCAGCCCCAGCATTTT.

For this clonotype: A read error may be the cause here, since a much bigger clone is one base away. The chain is built from TRBV12-3 or TRBV12-4 and TRBJ2-1; 9 bases agree with TRBD1. The V gene end was trimmed by 5 bases and the J gene end by 13 bases; junction bases not matched to a gene: 18. This CDR3 is 16 amino acids long. Here the CDR3 DNA reads TGTGCCAGCAGTCGACAGGACAGGGGAGGGCAAGAGACCCAGTTCTTC. Translated, it gives CASSRQDRGGQETQFF.

This clonotype was seen a few times. This sequence joins TRBV5-1 and TRBJ2-7; 8 nucleotides align to TRBD1. The CDR3 is made up of 16 amino acids. Germline V lookup: CDR1 SGHRS, CDR2 YFSETQ. The J segment lost 3 bases and the V segment lost 0 bases, leaving 8 bases of the junction unmatched. CDR3 protein: CASSLGGQGNFYEQYF. The CDR3 region has the DNA TGCGCCAGCAGCTTGGGTGGACAGGGTAATTTCTACGAGCAGTACTTC.

This clonotype was counted only a few times. The chain employs TRBV20-1 and TRBJ2-3; D is perhaps TRBD2 (5 bases). Germline V gene sequence: CDR1 DFQATT, CDR2 SNEGSKA (reference sequence). Between the trimmed V and J ends, which lost 3 bases and 4 bases, there was a span of 14 bases. This CDR3 region has 14 residues. The CDR3 loop reads CSASEGGGADTQYF. The CDR3 region has the DNA TGCAGTGCTAGCGAAGGAGGTGGGGCAGATACGCAGTATTTT.

The chain joins TRBV5-1 to TRBJ2-1, with D uncertain. The CDR3 has 14 amino acids. Germline V CDR1 and CDR2: SGHRS, YFSETQ. With 0 bases removed from V and 6 bases from J, the gap between germline ends came to 10 bases. The CDR3 DNA reads TGCGCCAGCAGCTTGGGATCGTTTGGCAATGAGCAGTTCTTC. It translates to CASSLGSFGNEQFF.

The CDR3, as DNA: TGCAGGGCTCGGACAGACTATGGCTACACCTTC. It is translated as CRARTDYGYTF. The V and J genes are TRBV20-1 and TRBJ1-2; TRBD1 is a possible D gene (6 bases). The CDR3 spans 11 residues. CDR1 is DFQATT and CDR2 is SNEGSKA in the germline V gene (reference sequence).

The genes are TRBV28 and TRBJ2-6; D is perhaps TRBD2 (6 bases). Between the trimmed V and J ends, which lost 7 bases and 0 bases, there was a span of 16 bases. The CDR3 contains 17 residues. CDR1 is MDHEN and CDR2 is SYDVKM in the germline V gene. CDR3 nucleotide sequence: TGTGCCAGCACCTGGAGCGGGCTTCACTCTGGGGCCAACGTCCTGACTTTC. Translation gives CASTWSGLHSGANVLTF. Supplemented by reference TRBV28 and TRBJ2-6, the full variable domain reads DVKVTQSSRYLVKRTGEKVFLECVQDMDHENMFWYRQDPGLGLRLIYFSYDVKMKEKGDIPEGYSVSREKKERFSLILESASTNQTSMYLCASTWSGLHSGANVLTFGAGSRLTVL.

The table lists this clonotype with a count of one. This chain uses TRBV7-9 with TRBJ1-1, with a weak D call TRBD1 (6 bases). Trimming left V 4 bases short and J 3 bases short, with 12 bases between. The CDR3 runs 14 residues. Germline CDR1 is SEHNR and CDR2 is FQNEAQ (reference sequence). CDR3 protein: CASSSQGRYTEAFF. For the CDR3, the DNA is TGTGCCAGCAGCTCCCAGGGGCGATACACTGAAGCTTTCTTT.